This paragraph reports one T cell receptor beta chain. Repertoires were generated with immunoSEQ multiplex PCR, while TCRdb's copy carries only in-frame clones and drops some. In the table there are approximately 340,000 clones, 90% to 95% of which are singletons. The sample is drawn from a study of blood T cell repertoires in COVID-19. CDR1 and CDR2 from the germline V gene are SEHNR and FQNEAQ (reference sequence). With V trimmed by 1 base and J by 0 bases, 4 bases remained unmatched. This CDR3 is built from 16 residues. Assignments of participants to cohorts depended upon their own reported clinical history. Exposed participants encountered a COVID-19 case during the 2 weeks preceding study entry.

The J gene is TRBJ2-3, the V gene TRBV7-9, with TRBD1 matching over 7 bases. The clonotype originates from a woman in her forties who had been exposed to COVID-19. The sequencing input was PBMCs or T cells enriched from blood (not recorded which). CDR3 nucleotides: TGTGCCAGCAGCTTAGGTGCCAGGGGGAGCACAGATACGCAGTATTTT. It specifies CASSLGARGSTDTQYF. Variable domain in full (rest from reference TRBV7-9 and TRBJ2-3): DTGVSQNPRHKITKRGQNVTFRCDPISEHNRLYWYRQTLGQGPEFLTYFQNEAQLEKSRLLSDRFSAERPKGSFSTLEIQRTEQGDSAMYLCASSLGARGSTDTQYFGPGTRLTVL.